The present T cell receptor beta chain was sequenced within a study of blood T cell repertoires in COVID-19. Generated by immunoSEQ multiplex PCR, the TCRdb table keeps only in-frame clones and is missing some. The sample lists about 240,000 clones, about 87% occurring once. With 3 bases clipped from V and 6 bases from J, the junction kept 8 bases outside the gene matches. The CDR3 contains 15 residues. The V gene's germline CDR1 is SNHLY and CDR2 FYNNEI. This sequence originates from a woman under 40 with acute COVID-19. The chain uses TRBV2 and TRBJ1-5; 7 nucleotides line up with TRBD1. What was sequenced was PBMCs or T cells enriched from blood (not recorded which). The CDR3 region is CASSDRGRISQPQHF. The CDR3 DNA reads as TGTGCCAGCAGTGACAGGGGGAGGATAAGTCAGCCCCAGCATTTT. Full variable domain (outside the CDR3, taken from reference TRBV2 and TRBJ1-5): EPEVTQTPSHQVTQMGQEVILRCVPISNHLYFYWYRQILGQKVEFLVSFYNNEISEKSEIFDDQFSVERPDGSNFTLKIRSTKLEDSAMYFCASSDRGRISQPQHFGDGTRLSIL.